This T cell receptor beta chain was observed in a study of T-cell reconstitution after alpha-beta-depleted transplantation in children. V lost 5 bases, J lost 7 bases, and 12 bases lay in between. CDR3 size: 13 residues. CDR1 is SEHNR, CDR2 FQNEAQ, per germline (reference sequence). The table lists this clonotype with a few counts. Preparation of the TCRbeta library was carried out with unique molecular identifiers. TCRdb re-called the PCR reads through MiXCR, storing one row per CDR3 protein. This table holds more than 150,000 distinct CDR3 sequences, approximately 7% found once. The material sequenced was PBMCs from the stem cell graft donor, taken from the stem cell graft. The chain links TRBV7-9 to TRBJ2-1; the D call may be TRBD1 or TRBD2 (6 bases each). This sequence was found in a human donor who donated a stem cell graft to a child with Wiskott-Aldrich syndrome. CDR3 coding DNA: TGTGCCAGCAGCGCACAAGGGGGGAATGAGCAGTTCTTC. Residues: CASSAQGGNEQFF.